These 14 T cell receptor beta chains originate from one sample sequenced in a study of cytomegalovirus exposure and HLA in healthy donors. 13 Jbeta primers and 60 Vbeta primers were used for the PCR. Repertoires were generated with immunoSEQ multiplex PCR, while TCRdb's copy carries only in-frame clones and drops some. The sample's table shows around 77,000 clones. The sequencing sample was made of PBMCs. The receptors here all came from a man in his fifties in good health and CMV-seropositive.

The CDR3 loop reads CASSLWTGAGNTEAFF. DNA of the CDR3: TGTGCCAGCAGCCTGTGGACAGGGGCAGGGAACACTGAAGCTTTCTTT. The chain is built from TRBV5-6 and TRBJ1-1; 9 nucleotides match TRBD1. The CDR3 loop spans 16 amino acids. Germline V CDR1 and CDR2: SGHDT, YYEEEE. The V and J ends lost 4 bases and 1 base, in that order; junction bases with no gene match: 8.

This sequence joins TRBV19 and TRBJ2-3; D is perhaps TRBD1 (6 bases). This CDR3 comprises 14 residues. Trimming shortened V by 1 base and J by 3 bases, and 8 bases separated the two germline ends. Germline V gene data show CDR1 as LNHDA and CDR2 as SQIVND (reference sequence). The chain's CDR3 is CASSIGQGTDTQYF. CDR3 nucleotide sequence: TGTGCCAGTAGTATAGGTCAGGGGACAGATACGCAGTATTTT.

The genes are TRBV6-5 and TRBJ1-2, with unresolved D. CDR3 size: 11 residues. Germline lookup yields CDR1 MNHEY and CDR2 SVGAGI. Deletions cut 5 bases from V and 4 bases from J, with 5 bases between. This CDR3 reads CASSSAYGYTF. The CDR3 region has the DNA TGTGCCAGCAGTAGCGCCTATGGCTACACCTTC.

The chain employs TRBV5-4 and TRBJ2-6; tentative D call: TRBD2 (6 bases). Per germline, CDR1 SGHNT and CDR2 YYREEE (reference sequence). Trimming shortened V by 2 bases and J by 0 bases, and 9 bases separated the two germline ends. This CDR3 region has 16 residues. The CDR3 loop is CASSFLGSSGANVLTF. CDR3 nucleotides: TGTGCCAGCAGCTTCCTCGGGAGCTCTGGGGCCAACGTCCTGACTTTC.

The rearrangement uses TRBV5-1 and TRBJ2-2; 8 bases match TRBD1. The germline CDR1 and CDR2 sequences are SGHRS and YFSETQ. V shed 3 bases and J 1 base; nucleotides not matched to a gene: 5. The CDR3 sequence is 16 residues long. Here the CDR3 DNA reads TGCGCCAGCAGCTCCCCCGGGACAGGGAACACCGGGGAGCTGTTTTTT. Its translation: CASSSPGTGNTGELFF.

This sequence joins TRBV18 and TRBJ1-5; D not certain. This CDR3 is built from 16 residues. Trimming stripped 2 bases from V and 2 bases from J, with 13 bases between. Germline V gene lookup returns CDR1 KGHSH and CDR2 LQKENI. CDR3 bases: TGTGCCAGCTCACCAGGCGGTCTGGCTGGCAATCAGCCCCAGCATTTT. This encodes CASSPGGLAGNQPQHF.

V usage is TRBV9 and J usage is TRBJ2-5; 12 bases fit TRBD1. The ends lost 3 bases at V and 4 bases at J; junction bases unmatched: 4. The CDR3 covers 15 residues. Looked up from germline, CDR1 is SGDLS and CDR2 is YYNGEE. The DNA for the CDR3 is TGTGCCAGCAGCGACGGGACAGGGGGCAGAGAGACCCAGTACTTC. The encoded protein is CASSDGTGGRETQYF.

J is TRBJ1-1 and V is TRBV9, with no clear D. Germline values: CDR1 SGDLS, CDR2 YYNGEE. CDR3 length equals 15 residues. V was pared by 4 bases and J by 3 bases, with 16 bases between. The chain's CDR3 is CASSSRGEDYTEAFF. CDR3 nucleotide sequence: TGTGCCAGCAGCTCCCGGGGTGAGGACTACACTGAAGCTTTCTTT.

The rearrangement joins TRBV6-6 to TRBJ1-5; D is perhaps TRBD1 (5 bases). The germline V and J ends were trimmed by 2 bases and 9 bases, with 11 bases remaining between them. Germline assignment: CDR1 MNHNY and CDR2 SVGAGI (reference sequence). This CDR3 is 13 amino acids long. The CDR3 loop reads CASSYEPGGPQHF. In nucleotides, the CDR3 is TGTGCCAGCAGTTACGAACCCGGGGGGCCCCAGCATTTT.

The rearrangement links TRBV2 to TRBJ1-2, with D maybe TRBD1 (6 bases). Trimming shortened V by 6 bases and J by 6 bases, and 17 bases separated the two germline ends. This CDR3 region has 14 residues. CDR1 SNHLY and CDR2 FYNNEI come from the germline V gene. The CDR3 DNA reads TGTGCCAGCAGCCGCGACAGGTCGGGGAATGGCTACACCTTC. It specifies CASSRDRSGNGYTF.

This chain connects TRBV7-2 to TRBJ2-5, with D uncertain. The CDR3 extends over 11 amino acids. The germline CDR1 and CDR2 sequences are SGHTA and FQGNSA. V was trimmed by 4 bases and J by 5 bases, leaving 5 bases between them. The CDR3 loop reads CASSYGETQYF. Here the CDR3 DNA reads TGTGCCAGCAGCTACGGGGAGACCCAGTACTTC.

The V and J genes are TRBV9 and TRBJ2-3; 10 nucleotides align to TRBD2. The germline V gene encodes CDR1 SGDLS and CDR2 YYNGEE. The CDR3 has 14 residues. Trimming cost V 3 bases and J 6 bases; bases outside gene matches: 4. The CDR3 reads CASSGAGGPDTQYF. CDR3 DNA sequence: TGTGCCAGCAGCGGAGCGGGGGGGCCCGATACGCAGTATTTT.

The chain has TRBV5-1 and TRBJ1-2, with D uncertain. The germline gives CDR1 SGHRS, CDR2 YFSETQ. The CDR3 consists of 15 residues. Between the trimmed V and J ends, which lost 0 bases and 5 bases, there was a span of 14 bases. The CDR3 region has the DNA TGCGCCAGCAGCTTGGACGGCACATCGGGGTATGGCTACACCTTC. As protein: CASSLDGTSGYGYTF.

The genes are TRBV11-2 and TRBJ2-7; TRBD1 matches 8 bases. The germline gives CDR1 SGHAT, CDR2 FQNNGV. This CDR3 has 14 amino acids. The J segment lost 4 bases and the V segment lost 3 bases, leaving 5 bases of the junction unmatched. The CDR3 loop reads CASSFGQGMYEQYV. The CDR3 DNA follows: TGTGCCAGCAGCTTCGGACAGGGCATGTACGAGCAGTACGTC.